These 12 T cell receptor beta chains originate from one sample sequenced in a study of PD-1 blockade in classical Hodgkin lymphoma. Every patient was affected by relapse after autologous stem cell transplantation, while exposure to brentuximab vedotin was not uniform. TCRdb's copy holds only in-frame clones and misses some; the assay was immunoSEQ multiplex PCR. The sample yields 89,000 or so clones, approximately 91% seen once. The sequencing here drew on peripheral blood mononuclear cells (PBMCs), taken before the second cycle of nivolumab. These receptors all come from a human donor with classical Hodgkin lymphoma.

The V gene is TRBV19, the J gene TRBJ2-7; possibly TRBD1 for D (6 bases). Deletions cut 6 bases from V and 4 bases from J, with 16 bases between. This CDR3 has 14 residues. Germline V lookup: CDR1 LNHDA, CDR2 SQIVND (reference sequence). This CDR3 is CASRPGTSTYEQYF. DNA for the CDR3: TGTGCCAGTAGACCCGGGACATCTACTTACGAGCAGTACTTC.

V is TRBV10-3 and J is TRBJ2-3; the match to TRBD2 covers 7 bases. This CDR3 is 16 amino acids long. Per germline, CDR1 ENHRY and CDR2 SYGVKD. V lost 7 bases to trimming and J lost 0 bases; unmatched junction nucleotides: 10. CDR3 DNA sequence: TGTGCCATCACCTTGTCCCTAGCGGCTAGCACAGATACGCAGTATTTT. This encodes CAITLSLAASTDTQYF.

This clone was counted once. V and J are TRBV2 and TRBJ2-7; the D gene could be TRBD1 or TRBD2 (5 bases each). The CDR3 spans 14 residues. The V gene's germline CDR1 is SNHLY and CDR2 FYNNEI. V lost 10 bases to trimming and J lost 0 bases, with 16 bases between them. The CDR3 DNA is TGTGCCATCCCGAGTCCAGGGAGCTCCTACGAGCAGTACTTC. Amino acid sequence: CAIPSPGSSYEQYF.

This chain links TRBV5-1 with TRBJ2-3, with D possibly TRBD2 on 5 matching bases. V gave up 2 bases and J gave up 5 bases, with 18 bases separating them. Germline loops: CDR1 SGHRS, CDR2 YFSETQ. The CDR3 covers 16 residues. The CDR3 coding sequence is TGCGCCAGCAGCTTTCGTGGGAGCTCCTTAAGAGATACGCAGTATTTT. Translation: CASSFRGSSLRDTQYF. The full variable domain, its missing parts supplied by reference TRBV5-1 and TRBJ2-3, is KAGVTQTPRYLIKTRGQQVTLSCSPISGHRSVSWYQQTPGQGLQFLFEYFSETQRNKGNFPGRFSGRQFSNSRSEMNVSTLELGDSALYLCASSFRGSSLRDTQYFGPGTRLTVL.

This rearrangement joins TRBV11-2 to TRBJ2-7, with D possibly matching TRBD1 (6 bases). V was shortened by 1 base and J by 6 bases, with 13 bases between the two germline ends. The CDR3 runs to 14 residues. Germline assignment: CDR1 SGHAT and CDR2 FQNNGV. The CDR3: CASSLVGGLSEQYF. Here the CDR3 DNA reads TGTGCCAGCAGCTTAGTTGGGGGCCTCAGCGAGCAGTACTTC.

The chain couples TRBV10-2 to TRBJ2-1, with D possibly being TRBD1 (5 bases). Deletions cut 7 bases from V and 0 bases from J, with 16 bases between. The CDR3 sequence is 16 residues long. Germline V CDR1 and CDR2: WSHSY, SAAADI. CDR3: CASTFRQPSSYNEQFF. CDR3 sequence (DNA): TGCGCCAGCACCTTCCGACAGCCTAGCTCCTACAATGAGCAGTTCTTC.

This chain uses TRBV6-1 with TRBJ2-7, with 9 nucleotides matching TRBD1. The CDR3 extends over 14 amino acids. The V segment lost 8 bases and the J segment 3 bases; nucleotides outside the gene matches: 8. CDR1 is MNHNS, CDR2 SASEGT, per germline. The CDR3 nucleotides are TGTGCCAGCGTGGGGGACAGGGTAGGCTACGAGCAGTACTTC. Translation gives CASVGDRVGYEQYF.

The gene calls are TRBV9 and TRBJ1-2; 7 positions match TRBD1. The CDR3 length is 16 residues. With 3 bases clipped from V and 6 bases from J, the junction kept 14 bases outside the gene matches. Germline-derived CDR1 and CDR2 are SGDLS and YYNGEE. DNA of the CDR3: TGTGCCAGCAGCGACGACTACAAGACAGGGTCCAATGGCTACACCTTC. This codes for CASSDDYKTGSNGYTF.

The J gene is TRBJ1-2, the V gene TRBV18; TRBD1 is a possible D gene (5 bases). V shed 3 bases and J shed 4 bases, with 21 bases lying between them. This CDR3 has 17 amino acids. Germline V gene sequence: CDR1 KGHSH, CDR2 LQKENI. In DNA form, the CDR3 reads TGTGCCAGCTCACCTCCAGCTTCGGGCAGGGTATTCTATGGCTACACCTTC. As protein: CASSPPASGRVFYGYTF.

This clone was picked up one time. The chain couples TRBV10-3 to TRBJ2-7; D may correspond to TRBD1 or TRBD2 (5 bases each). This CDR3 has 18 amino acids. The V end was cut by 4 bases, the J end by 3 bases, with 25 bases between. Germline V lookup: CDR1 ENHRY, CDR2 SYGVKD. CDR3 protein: CAISGSPGRRTLSYEQYF. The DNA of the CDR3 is TGTGCCATCAGTGGGTCGCCGGGACGGAGGACCCTGAGCTACGAGCAGTACTTC.

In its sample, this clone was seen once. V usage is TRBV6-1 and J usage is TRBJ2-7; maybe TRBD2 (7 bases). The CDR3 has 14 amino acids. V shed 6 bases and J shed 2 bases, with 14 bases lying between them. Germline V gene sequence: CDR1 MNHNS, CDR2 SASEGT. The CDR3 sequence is CASRSQGGPYEQYF. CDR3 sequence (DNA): TGTGCCAGCAGGTCACAGGGAGGGCCCTACGAGCAGTACTTC.

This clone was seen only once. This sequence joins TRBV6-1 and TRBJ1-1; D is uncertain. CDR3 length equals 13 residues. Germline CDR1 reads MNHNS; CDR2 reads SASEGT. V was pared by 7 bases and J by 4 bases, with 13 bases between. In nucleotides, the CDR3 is TGTGCCAGCACAAGAGATGTGAGCACTGAAGCTTTCTTT. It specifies CASTRDVSTEAFF.